The 21 T cell receptor beta chains below were found in one sample sequenced in a study of blood T cell repertoires in COVID-19. Clones were sequenced by immunoSEQ multiplex PCR, and TCRdb holds only the in-frame ones, with some missing. The data show approximately 35,000 clones, with approximately 88% seen just once and 14% held by the top ten. What was sequenced was peripheral blood. Source of these receptors: a man aged 55 to 70 with active COVID-19.

V is TRBV5-4 and J is TRBJ1-6; TRBD1 matches 10 bases. Trimming removed 4 bases from V and 9 bases from J; junction bases left unmatched: 7. The CDR3 loop spans 15 amino acids. Germline CDR1 SGHNT, CDR2 YYREEE (reference sequence). The CDR3 region is CASSPPDRGSSPLHF. Written as DNA, the CDR3 is TGTGCCAGCAGCCCTCCGGACAGGGGGAGTTCACCCCTCCACTTT.

The rearrangement links TRBV24-1 to TRBJ2-1; D possibly corresponds to TRBD2 (6 bases). Deletions cut 9 bases from V and 0 bases from J, with 11 bases between. Germline lookup yields CDR1 KGHDR and CDR2 SFDVKD. This CDR3 is 14 amino acids long. The CDR3 nucleotides are TGTGCCACCTTACTGGGGGGCTCCTACAATGAGCAGTTCTTC. Translation gives CATLLGGSYNEQFF.

The chain couples TRBV27 to TRBJ2-2; D might be TRBD2 (5 bases). V dropped 0 bases and J dropped 5 bases, with 16 bases sitting between them. CDR1 is MNHEY, CDR2 SMNVEV, per germline (reference sequence). This CDR3 spans 17 amino acids. In DNA form, the CDR3 reads TGTGCCAGCAGTTTATCGGCTAACGGAGGATGGACCGGGGAGCTGTTTTTT. Translation: CASSLSANGGWTGELFF.

The chain employs TRBV5-5 and TRBJ2-3; no clear D gene. Deletions cut 0 bases from V and 2 bases from J, with 7 bases between. The CDR3 loop spans 14 amino acids. Germline CDR1 is SGHKS and CDR2 is YYEKEE (reference sequence). In nucleotides, the CDR3 is TGTGCCAGCAGCTTGGAGCACCTCACAGATACGCAGTATTTT. Translating gives CASSLEHLTDTQYF. The whole variable domain, filled in from reference TRBV5-5 and TRBJ2-3, reads DAGVTQSPTHLIKTRGQQVTLRCSPISGHKSVSWYQQVLGQGPQFIFQYYEKEERGRGNFPDRFSARQFPNYSSELNVNALLLGDSALYLCASSLEHLTDTQYFGPGTRLTVL.

This clone has just one count. The CDR3 DNA sequence: TGTGCCAGCAGTCAGGACTTAATTTACAATGAGCAGTTCTTC. It codes for CASSQDLIYNEQFF. The V gene is TRBV7-9, the J gene TRBJ2-1, with D possibly TRBD2 on 5 matching bases. CDR3 length: 14 amino acids. In germline, CDR1 is SEHNR, CDR2 FQNEAQ (reference sequence). V was clipped by 6 bases and J by 4 bases, with 13 bases between them.

CDR3 nucleotides: TGTGCCATCAGTGGGATCGACAGCAGCTCCTACAATGAGCAGTTCTTC. Its protein product is CAISGIDSSSYNEQFF. The chain employs TRBV10-3 and TRBJ2-1, with D perhaps matching TRBD1 (5 bases). The CDR3 sequence is 16 residues long. Germline V lookup: CDR1 ENHRY, CDR2 SYGVKD. With 4 bases removed from V and 0 bases from J, the gap between germline ends came to 13 bases.

This chain's CDR3 is CASSLAGLNSYNEQFF. CDR3 DNA: TGTGCCAGCAGCTTGGCGGGACTGAACTCCTACAATGAGCAGTTCTTC. The chain links TRBV7-2 to TRBJ2-1; D may be TRBD2 (6 bases). CDR1 SGHTA and CDR2 FQGNSA come from the germline V gene. There are 16 residues in the CDR3. Deletions cut 3 bases from V and 0 bases from J, with 12 bases between.

Only one count was recorded for this clone. This CDR3 is CASSELGAELNSPLHF. DNA for the CDR3: TGTGCCAGCAGTGAATTGGGGGCTGAGTTGAATTCACCCCTCCACTTT. The chain couples TRBV2 to TRBJ1-6, with D tentatively TRBD1 (6 bases). The CDR3 extends over 16 amino acids. Germline loops: CDR1 SNHLY, CDR2 FYNNEI. The V end was cut by 2 bases, the J end by 7 bases, with 15 bases between.

The chain joins TRBV24-1 to TRBJ2-3; TRBD1 matches at 10 bases. Germline V gives CDR1 KGHDR, CDR2 SFDVKD. J was trimmed by 3 bases and V by 0 bases; bases with no gene match: 17. This CDR3 region has 21 residues. The CDR3 region has the DNA TGTGCCACCAGTGATTTGCAACGGGACAGGGGTTCCTTTATCGTAACAGATACGCAGTATTTT. It yields the protein CATSDLQRDRGSFIVTDTQYF.

The rearrangement joins TRBV4-1 to TRBJ1-2; D is undetermined. Per the germline V gene, CDR1 is MGHRA and CDR2 is YSYEKL. This CDR3 has 13 residues. Trimming took 1 base from V and 2 from J, leaving 5 bases between them. CDR3: CASSQGLNYGYTF. In DNA form, the CDR3 reads TGCGCCAGCAGCCAAGGACTGAACTATGGCTACACCTTC.

The chain combines TRBV9 with TRBJ1-2; D call uncertain. Germline V CDR1 and CDR2: SGDLS, YYNGEE. The CDR3 sequence is 13 residues long. V was clipped by 3 bases and J by 4 bases, with 10 bases between them. This CDR3 reads CASSAGTVYGYTF. CDR3 DNA: TGTGCCAGCAGCGCAGGCACGGTCTATGGCTACACCTTC.

This clone was recorded only once. This chain uses TRBV27 with TRBJ2-5; TRBD1 agrees at 9 bases. The CDR3 totals 16 residues. Per the germline V gene, CDR1 is MNHEY and CDR2 is SMNVEV (reference sequence). Germline trimming cut 1 base from V and 5 bases from J; bases unmatched to any gene: 8. CDR3 nucleotide sequence: TGTGCCAGCAGTTTATATACGACAGGGGGGTCGGAGACCCAGTACTTC. This gives the protein CASSLYTTGGSETQYF.

The rearrangement uses TRBV10-1 and TRBJ1-6; no clear D. Germline CDR1 and CDR2: WNHNN and SYGVQD (reference sequence). Trimming shortened V by 4 bases and J by 6 bases, and 7 bases separated the two germline ends. The CDR3 runs 13 residues. CDR3 nucleotide sequence: TGCGCCAGCAGTGGAAGCCTTAATTCACCCCTCCACTTT. Translating it yields CASSGSLNSPLHF.

The chain has TRBV6-5 and TRBJ2-5; 9 nucleotides align to TRBD1. This CDR3 comprises 13 residues. CDR1 and CDR2 (germline): MNHEY, SVGAGI. After removal of 8 bases from V and 4 bases from J, the junction contained 5 bases not matched to a gene. CDR3 residues: CASAGTGRETQYF. Here the CDR3 DNA reads TGTGCCAGCGCCGGGACAGGGAGAGAGACCCAGTACTTC.

This sequence joins TRBV27 and TRBJ1-6, with TRBD1 as a possible D gene (5 bases). The V end lost 3 bases, the J end lost 3 bases, and 18 bases lay between the germline ends. The CDR3 spans 18 residues. Per the germline V gene, CDR1 is MNHEY and CDR2 is SMNVEV (reference sequence). The CDR3 protein is CASSFVIGFRDYNSPLHF. Here the CDR3 DNA reads TGTGCCAGCAGTTTCGTTATCGGTTTCAGGGACTATAATTCACCCCTCCACTTT.

The chain has TRBV16 and TRBJ2-3; 13 bases agree with TRBD2. CDR1 and CDR2 from the germline V gene are KGHSY and FQNENV. The junction had 8 bases not matched to a gene; V was cut back by 4 bases and J by 1 base. The CDR3 length is 18 residues. Written as DNA, the CDR3 is TGTGCCAGCAGCCCCTCCTTCGGACTAGCGGGAGGCACAGATACGCAGTATTTT. Its protein is CASSPSFGLAGGTDTQYF.

The chain links TRBV3-1 (or the pseudogene TRBV3-2) to TRBJ2-1; 9 nucleotides match TRBD1. After removal of 4 bases from V and 2 bases from J, the junction contained 3 bases not matched to a gene. Germline lookup yields CDR1 LGHDT and CDR2 YNNKEL (reference sequence). The CDR3 contains 15 residues. CDR3 in amino acids: CASSLGTGTYNEQFF. The CDR3 DNA reads as TGTGCCAGCAGCCTCGGGACAGGGACCTACAATGAGCAGTTCTTC.

The chain combines TRBV21-1 with TRBJ2-4; the D call in the table, TRBD2, was not verified against the DNA. TRBV21-1 is tagged as a pseudogene. CDR3 length: 18 amino acids. The CDR3 sequence: CASSKWGERDLAKNIQYF. The CDR3 nucleotides are TGTGCCAGCAGCAAATGGGGGGAACGGGACCTAGCCAAAAACATTCAGTACTTC.

The chain has TRBV19 and TRBJ2-4; D possibly corresponds to TRBD1 (5 bases). This CDR3 contains 16 residues. Trimming left V 3 bases short and J 5 bases short, with 17 bases between. Germline V gives CDR1 LNHDA, CDR2 SQIVND (reference sequence). This chain's CDR3 is CASSIPQGRGENIQYF. The CDR3 DNA reads as TGTGCCAGTAGTATTCCCCAGGGTAGGGGCGAAAACATTCAGTACTTC.

The rearrangement uses TRBV4-2 and TRBJ2-1; 7 nucleotides align to TRBD2. Germline V gene data show CDR1 as LGHNA and CDR2 as YNFKEQ. The trim removed 1 base at V and 2 bases at J, leaving 11 bases unmatched. CDR3 length: 18 residues. The CDR3 DNA sequence: TGTGCCAGCAGCCAAGCCAGTGGTGCGGGAGTAACCTACAATGAGCAGTTCTTC. The encoded protein is CASSQASGAGVTYNEQFF.

The V and J genes are TRBV2 and TRBJ2-1; 10 bases line up with TRBD2. The CDR3 runs 13 residues. Unmatched junction bases numbered 5, after V lost 7 bases and J lost 8 bases. The germline V gene encodes CDR1 SNHLY and CDR2 FYNNEI. CDR3 residues: CASIDGTSDEQFF. Here the CDR3 DNA reads TGTGCCAGCATCGACGGGACTAGCGATGAGCAGTTCTTC.